Listed here are 28 T cell receptor beta chains from one sample, sequenced in a study of identical twins. Each CDR3 protein gets one entry after TCRdb re-called the 5' RACE reads with MiXCR. The table includes under 500,000 distinct CDR3 sequences, 14% detected once. Separately, the same data were catalogued under a study of yellow fever vaccine responses in identical twins.

The specimen sequenced was CD4+ T cells sorted from blood. The receptor source for this set is a woman younger than 30 in good health.

In this sample, this clonotype turned up a few times. The J gene is TRBJ2-4, the V gene TRBV19; 7 bases are a match to TRBD1. The CDR3 runs 15 residues. Unmatched junction bases numbered 9, after V lost 7 bases and J lost 3 bases. Germline lookup yields CDR1 LNHDA and CDR2 SQIVND (reference sequence). The CDR3, as DNA: TGTGCCAGTAATTCACCGGGACAGCACAAAAACATTCAGTACTTC. Protein product: CASNSPGQHKNIQYF. Together with reference TRBV19 and TRBJ2-4, the CDR3 gives the full variable domain: DGGITQSPKYLFRKEGQNVTLSCEQNLNHDAMYWYRQDPGQGLRLIYYSQIVNDFQKGDIAEGYSVSREKKESFPLTVTSAQKNPTAFYLCASNSPGQHKNIQYFGAGTRLSVL.

CDR3: CASSRLKSRGQQYF. The CDR3 DNA reads TGCGCCAGCAGCCGACTTAAAAGCCGCGGCCAGCAGTACTTC. The chain links TRBV4-3 to TRBJ2-7; D gene ambiguous. V was cut by 4 bases and J by 8 bases, with 18 bases left in between. In germline, CDR1 is LGHNA, CDR2 YSLEER. The CDR3 covers 14 residues.

In this sample, this clonotype turned up a few times. The chain has TRBV5-1 and TRBJ2-7; a possible D gene is TRBD2 (6 bases). Trimming pared 5 bases from V and 5 bases from J, leaving 20 bases between. The CDR3 extends over 15 amino acids. CDR1 SGHRS and CDR2 YFSETQ come from the germline V gene. The DNA for the CDR3 is TGCGCCAGCAGTTTACCGGGACTCAACAGCGACGAGCAGTACTTC. Translation gives CASSLPGLNSDEQYF.

This chain connects TRBV20-1 to TRBJ2-5, with 7 bases lining up with TRBD1. Per the germline V gene, CDR1 is DFQATT and CDR2 is SNEGSKA (reference sequence). The CDR3 sequence is 14 residues long. The CDR3 reads CSVKIYRGQETQYF. In DNA, the CDR3 is TGCAGCGTGAAGATATACAGGGGACAAGAGACCCAGTACTTC.

The rearrangement joins TRBV10-3 to TRBJ2-3; D gene unclear. Trimming cost V 0 bases and J 0 bases, with 4 bases left between them. Germline V gives CDR1 ENHRY, CDR2 SYGVKD. The CDR3 runs to 14 residues. The CDR3: CAISESSSTDTQYF. As DNA, the CDR3 is TGTGCCATCAGTGAGTCTTCTAGCACAGATACGCAGTATTTT.

This clonotype was seen a few times. The chain uses TRBV29-1 and TRBJ2-5; D possibly corresponds to TRBD2 (5 bases). Germline V CDR1 and CDR2: SQVTM, ANQGSEA. The CDR3 sequence is 13 residues long. Trimming removed 3 bases at V and 5 bases at J, with 13 bases between. The CDR3 sequence: CSVEQGWEETQYF. CDR3 coding DNA: TGCAGCGTTGAGCAAGGATGGGAGGAGACCCAGTACTTC.

This clonotype has only a few counts. This chain uses TRBV12-3 or TRBV12-4 with TRBJ2-6, with D tentatively TRBD2 (7 bases). CDR3 length: 15 amino acids. CDR3 in amino acids: CASVLRGLGANVLTF. In DNA form, the CDR3 reads TGTGCAAGCGTTTTGCGGGGGCTCGGGGCCAACGTCCTGACTTTC.

This clonotype was seen a handful of times. The chain has TRBV20-1 and TRBJ1-5, with 8 bases identical to TRBD1. The CDR3 totals 14 residues. Germline CDR1 reads DFQATT; CDR2 reads SNEGSKA (reference sequence). V trimming: 6 bases; J trimming: 7 bases; junction bases outside the gene matches: 11. In nucleotides, the CDR3 is TGCAGTGCGCGACAGGGGCCGCAGGGGCAGCCCCAGCATTTT. This encodes CSARQGPQGQPQHF.

This clonotype has only a few counts. This chain connects TRBV6-6 to TRBJ1-5, with unresolved D. CDR1 MNHNY and CDR2 SVGAGI come from the germline V gene (reference sequence). The CDR3 has 12 residues. Trimming left V 10 bases short and J 3 bases short, with 10 bases between. CDR3 in amino acids: CATSRPNQPQHF. CDR3 DNA: TGTGCCACTAGCAGGCCCAATCAGCCCCAGCATTTT.

The V and J genes are TRBV10-3 and TRBJ1-5, with TRBD1 as a possible D gene (5 bases). CDR1 ENHRY and CDR2 SYGVKD come from the germline V gene. The CDR3 is made up of 15 amino acids. Trimming stripped 0 bases from V and 2 bases from J, with 8 bases between. The CDR3 nucleotides are TGTGCCATCAGTGAGTCTCGGGGGGGCAATCAGCCCCAGCATTTT. This encodes CAISESRGGNQPQHF.

The chain combines TRBV7-3 with TRBJ2-1; D remains ambiguous. The ends were cut back, 0 bases at V and 8 bases at J, with 8 bases in the middle. The germline V gene encodes CDR1 SGHTA and CDR2 FQGTGA. This CDR3 region has 13 residues. The CDR3 DNA follows: TGTGCCAGCAGCTTAACGCCCTCCCATGAGCAGTTCTTC. Protein product: CASSLTPSHEQFF. The complete variable domain, with remaining parts taken from reference TRBV7-3 and TRBJ2-1, reads GAGVSQTPSNKVTEKGKYVELRCDPISGHTALYWYRQSLGQGPEFLIYFQGTGAADDSGLPNDRFFAVRPEGSVSTLKIQRTERGDSAVYLCASSLTPSHEQFFGPGTRLTVL.

CDR3 DNA: TGTGCCAGCAGCCCGGACAGGGGGATGAGGTTCTATGGCTACACCTTC. This codes for CASSPDRGMRFYGYTF. The chain joins TRBV5-6 to TRBJ1-2, with TRBD1 identical over 10 bases. Germline-derived CDR1 and CDR2 are SGHDT and YYEEEE. The CDR3 consists of 16 residues. With V trimmed by 4 bases and J by 4 bases, 10 bases remained unmatched.

This clonotype was counted a few times. The chain joins TRBV7-6 to TRBJ1-1; D perhaps matches TRBD1 (5 bases). Germline V gene lookup returns CDR1 SGHVS and CDR2 FNYEAQ. V lost 8 bases to trimming and J lost 2 bases, with 18 bases between them. The CDR3 is 15 amino acids. In DNA form, the CDR3 reads TGTGCCAGCGGTGCCAGGGCGGCATCAAACACTGAAGCTTTCTTT. As protein: CASGARAASNTEAFF.

V and J are TRBV11-3 and TRBJ2-2, with 7 bases identical to TRBD2. The trim removed 5 bases at V and 2 bases at J, leaving 5 bases unmatched. CDR3 length equals 15 residues. CDR1 and CDR2 (germline): SGHNT, YENEEA. This CDR3 reads CASSQGLVNTGELFF. DNA for the CDR3: TGTGCCAGCAGCCAAGGACTAGTTAACACCGGGGAGCTGTTTTTT.

Details on this clonotype: The DNA is left out, because the CDR3 cannot be placed on it with certainty; the CDR3 is given as TCRdb lists it. CDR3 sequence reads: CASFRGRWTGELFF. This chain links TRBV6-2 or TRBV6-3 with TRBJ2-2; TRBD1, as called in the table, went unchecked against the DNA. CDR1 and CDR2 (germline): MNHEY, SVGEGT. Inclusive of both ends, the CDR3 amounts to 14 amino acids.

This chain's CDR3 is CASSQDSGQRGGYEQYF. The CDR3 DNA is TGTGCCAGCAGCCAAGATTCCGGACAACGGGGAGGCTACGAGCAGTACTTC. The chain uses TRBV4-2 and TRBJ2-7; a weak D match, TRBD2 (6 bases). Trimming stripped 0 bases from V and 3 bases from J, with 18 bases between. The CDR3 loop spans 17 amino acids. Germline CDR1 LGHNA, CDR2 YNFKEQ.

Many counts were recorded for this clonotype. The chain uses TRBV3-1 and TRBJ2-1, with 8 positions matching TRBD1. Germline V gene data show CDR1 as LGHDT and CDR2 as YNNKEL (reference sequence). The CDR3 runs to 13 residues. With V trimmed by 4 bases and J by 7 bases, 3 bases remained unmatched. CDR3: CASSRQGLNEQFF. The CDR3 bases are TGTGCCAGCAGCCGACAGGGGTTGAATGAGCAGTTCTTC.

V and J are TRBV30 and TRBJ2-3; D remains ambiguous. V lost 2 bases and J lost 0, with 3 bases in between. Germline V lookup: CDR1 GTSNPN, CDR2 SVGIG (reference sequence). There are 12 residues in the CDR3. The CDR3 DNA reads as TGTGCCTGGAGTCGTAGCACAGATACGCAGTATTTT. Its translation: CAWSRSTDTQYF.

V usage is TRBV6-2 or TRBV6-3 and J usage is TRBJ2-2; TRBD1 might be the D (6 bases). V lost 7 bases, J lost 4 bases, and 13 bases lay in between. This CDR3 comprises 14 residues. Germline V gene lookup returns CDR1 MNHEY and CDR2 SVGEGT. The CDR3 loop reads CASTEDSSTGELFF. The CDR3 coding sequence is TGTGCCAGCACCGAGGACAGCTCCACCGGGGAGCTGTTTTTT.

The genes are TRBV11-2 and TRBJ2-3, with D tentatively TRBD1 or TRBD2 (5 bases each). Looked up from germline, CDR1 is SGHAT and CDR2 is FQNNGV. The V end was cut by 1 base, the J end by 3 bases, with 11 bases between. This CDR3 comprises 15 residues. DNA of the CDR3: TGTGCCAGCAGCTTAGTCGGGGCGAGGACAGATACGCAGTATTTT. Translation: CASSLVGARTDTQYF.

The chain has TRBV20-1 and TRBJ1-2; 7 bases fit TRBD1. This CDR3 is 13 amino acids long. V gave up 5 bases and J gave up 2 bases; unmatched junction bases: 5. Germline V gene lookup returns CDR1 DFQATT and CDR2 SNEGSKA (reference sequence). CDR3 sequence: CSAGGGQNYGYTF. Here the CDR3 DNA reads TGCAGTGCTGGGGGGGGACAGAACTATGGCTACACCTTC.

This clonotype was counted a few times. The chain recombines TRBV6-2 or TRBV6-3 with TRBJ1-5; D call uncertain. Germline values: CDR1 MNHEY, CDR2 SVGEGT. The CDR3 loop spans 13 amino acids. V was shortened by 5 bases and J by 3 bases, with 8 bases between the two germline ends. In nucleotides, the CDR3 is TGTGCCAGCAGTGATCGGAACAATCAGCCCCAGCATTTT. It yields the protein CASSDRNNQPQHF.

This clonotype has just a few counts. The V call is TRBV20-1, the J call TRBJ2-1; 10 positions match TRBD2. The CDR3 length is 12 residues. Germline V gene sequence: CDR1 DFQATT, CDR2 SNEGSKA (reference sequence). J lost 9 bases, V lost 5 bases, and 4 bases had no gene match. This CDR3 is CSAGLAGAEQFF. In DNA, the CDR3 is TGCAGTGCTGGCCTAGCGGGGGCTGAGCAGTTCTTC.

This chain links TRBV7-3 with TRBJ1-1; D perhaps matches TRBD1 (6 bases). The V end was cut by 5 bases, the J end by 3 bases, with 19 bases between. Germline V gene lookup returns CDR1 SGHTA and CDR2 FQGTGA. CDR3 size: 16 residues. CDR3 region: CASSPNPGQLHTEAFF. The CDR3 DNA reads as TGTGCCAGCAGCCCTAACCCCGGACAGCTCCACACTGAAGCTTTCTTT.

The rearrangement joins TRBV6-5 to TRBJ1-1; 9 nucleotides match TRBD1. Germline CDR1 and CDR2: MNHEY and SVGAGI. The ends lost 0 bases at V and 2 bases at J; junction bases unmatched: 10. CDR3 length: 18 amino acids. Written as DNA, the CDR3 is TGTGCCAGCAGTTACTCCCGGGACAGGGTGGGTTTTAACACTGAAGCTTTCTTT. Its translation is CASSYSRDRVGFNTEAFF.

This clonotype showed up many times. This sequence joins TRBV6-5 and TRBJ1-1, with a possible D match to TRBD1 (5 bases). Germline CDR1 and CDR2: MNHEY and SVGAGI. This CDR3 contains 15 residues. Between the trimmed V and J ends, which lost 5 bases and 0 bases, there was a span of 13 bases. For the CDR3, the DNA is TGTGCCAGCAGTCTATCGGGACCGCTGAACACTGAAGCTTTCTTT. Translating gives CASSLSGPLNTEAFF.

The rearrangement uses TRBV30 and TRBJ2-7; D is uncertain. The length of the CDR3 is 11 residues. V was shortened by 0 bases and J by 7 bases, with 7 bases between the two germline ends. Germline assignment: CDR1 GTSNPN and CDR2 SVGIG (reference sequence). The CDR3 sequence is CAWSVTREQYF. The CDR3 DNA follows: TGTGCCTGGAGTGTAACGCGAGAGCAGTACTTC.

This chain connects TRBV4-1 to TRBJ2-4, with TRBD1 as a possible D gene (6 bases). Germline-derived CDR1 and CDR2 are MGHRA and YSYEKL. With 2 bases removed from V and 10 bases from J, the gap between germline ends came to 12 bases. This CDR3 region has 13 residues. The CDR3 loop reads CASSQPGQIIQYF. Here the CDR3 DNA reads TGCGCCAGCAGCCAACCAGGACAGATAATTCAGTACTTC.